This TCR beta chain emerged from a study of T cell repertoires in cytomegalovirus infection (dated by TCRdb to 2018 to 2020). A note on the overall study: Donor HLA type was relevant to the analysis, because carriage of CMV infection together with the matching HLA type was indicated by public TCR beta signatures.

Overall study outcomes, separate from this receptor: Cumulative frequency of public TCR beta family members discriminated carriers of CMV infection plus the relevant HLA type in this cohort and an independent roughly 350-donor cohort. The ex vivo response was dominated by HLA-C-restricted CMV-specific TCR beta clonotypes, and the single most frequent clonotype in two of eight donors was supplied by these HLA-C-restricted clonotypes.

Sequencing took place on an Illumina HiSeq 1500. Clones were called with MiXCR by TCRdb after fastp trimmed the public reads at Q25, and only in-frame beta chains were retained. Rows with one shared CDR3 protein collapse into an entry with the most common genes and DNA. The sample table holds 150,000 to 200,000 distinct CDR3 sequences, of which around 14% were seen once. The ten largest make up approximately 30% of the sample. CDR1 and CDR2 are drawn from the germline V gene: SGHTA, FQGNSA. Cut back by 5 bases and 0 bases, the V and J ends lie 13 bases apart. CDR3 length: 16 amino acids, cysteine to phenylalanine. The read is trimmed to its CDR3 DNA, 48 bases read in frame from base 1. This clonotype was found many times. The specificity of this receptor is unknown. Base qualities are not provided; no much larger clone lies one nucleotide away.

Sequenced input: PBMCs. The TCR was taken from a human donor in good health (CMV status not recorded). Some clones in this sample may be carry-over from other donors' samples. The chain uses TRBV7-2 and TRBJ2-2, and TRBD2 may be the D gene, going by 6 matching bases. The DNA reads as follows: TGTGCCAGCAGCCGGGAGCGGGCCGCGAACACCGGGGAGCTGTTTTTT. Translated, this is CASSRERAANTGELFF.